The entry below describes one T cell receptor (beta chain). Its antigen is not identified. This entry is derived from a study of T cell responses to AZD1222 COVID-19 vaccine. General study points: Every sample of the repertoires postdated the peak T cell response.

Trimming took off 5 bases at V and 4 bases at J, with 11 bases between the two ends. The CDR3 is 13 amino acids. CDR1 is SGHNT and CDR2 is YENEEA in the germline V gene. Profiled with immunoSEQ multiplex PCR; TCRdb holds only in-frame clones, not every one. Of about 57,000 clones in the sample, approximately 83% were seen once. This chain connects TRBV11-3 to TRBJ1-1; D call uncertain. This receptor was identified in an adult in good health. Here the sequenced sample was peripheral blood, taken on day 0 of AZD1222 vaccination. The CDR3 DNA reads TGTGCCAGCAGCCCTACCCCTAGCACTGAAGCTTTCTTT. Protein sequence: CASSPTPSTEAFF.